This T cell receptor (beta chain) was captured by sequencing in a study of PD-1 blockade in classical Hodgkin lymphoma. General study points: Reported findings placed baseline TCR diversity lower in newly diagnosed patients (compared with healthy donors).

The sample holds a few counts of this clone. Its antigen remains unknown. The V gene lost 6 bases and the J gene lost 7 bases, with 19 bases spanning the gap. The CDR3 loop spans 14 amino acids. Germline-derived CDR1 and CDR2 are SNHLY and FYNNEI. Time point meaning: cycle 4 day 1 (C4D1), after more than five weeks of nivolumab. Following autologous stem cell transplantation, relapse occurred in every patient, and exposure to brentuximab vedotin varied. The protocol was immunoSEQ multiplex PCR, while the TCRdb copy is restricted to in-frame clones and leaves out a portion. Of approximately 90,000 clones listed, 83% are singletons.

The clonotype originates from a human donor with classical Hodgkin lymphoma. This material consisted of peripheral blood mononuclear cells (PBMCs), taken before the fourth cycle of nivolumab. The chain employs TRBV2 and TRBJ2-7, with D perhaps being TRBD1 or TRBD2 (5 bases each). This CDR3 reads CASRPSGRPWEQYF. The CDR3 DNA is TGTGCCAGCAGACCCTCGGGACGGCCCTGGGAGCAGTACTTC. Full variable domain (missing parts from reference TRBV2 and TRBJ2-7): EPEVTQTPSHQVTQMGQEVILRCVPISNHLYFYWYRQILGQKVEFLVSFYNNEISEKSEIFDDQFSVERPDGSNFTLKIRSTKLEDSAMYFCASRPSGRPWEQYFGPGTRLTVT.